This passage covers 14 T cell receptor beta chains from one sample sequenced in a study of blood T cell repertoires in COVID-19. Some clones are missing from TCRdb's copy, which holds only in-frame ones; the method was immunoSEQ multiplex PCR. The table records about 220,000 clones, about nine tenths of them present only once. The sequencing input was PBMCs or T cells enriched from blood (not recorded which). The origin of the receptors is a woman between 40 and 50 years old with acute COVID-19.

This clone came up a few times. The CDR3 sequence is CSVRQGTDTQYF. The CDR3 DNA is TGCAGCGTTCGGCAGGGCACAGATACGCAGTATTTT. The chain joins TRBV29-1 to TRBJ2-3; D gene unclear. In germline, CDR1 is SQVTM, CDR2 ANQGSEA. With 5 bases removed from V and 1 base from J, the gap between germline ends came to 7 bases. The CDR3 is 12 amino acids.

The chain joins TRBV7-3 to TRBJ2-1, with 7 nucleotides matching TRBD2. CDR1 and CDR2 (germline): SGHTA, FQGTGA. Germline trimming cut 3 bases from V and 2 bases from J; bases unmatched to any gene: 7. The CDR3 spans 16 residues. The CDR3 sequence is CASSFQAGPTYNEQFF. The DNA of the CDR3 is TGTGCCAGCAGCTTCCAAGCGGGGCCTACCTACAATGAGCAGTTCTTC. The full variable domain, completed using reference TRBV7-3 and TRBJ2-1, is GAGVSQTPSNKVTEKGKYVELRCDPISGHTALYWYRQSLGQGPEFLIYFQGTGAADDSGLPNDRFFAVRPEGSVSTLKIQRTERGDSAVYLCASSFQAGPTYNEQFFGPGTRLTVL.

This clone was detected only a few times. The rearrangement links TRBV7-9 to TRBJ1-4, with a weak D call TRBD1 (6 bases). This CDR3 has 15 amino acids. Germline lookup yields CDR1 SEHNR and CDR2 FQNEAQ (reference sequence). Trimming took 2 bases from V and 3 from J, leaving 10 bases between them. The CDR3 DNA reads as TGTGCCAGCAGCTTAAACAGGGCACCTAATGAAAAACTGTTTTTT. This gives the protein CASSLNRAPNEKLFF.

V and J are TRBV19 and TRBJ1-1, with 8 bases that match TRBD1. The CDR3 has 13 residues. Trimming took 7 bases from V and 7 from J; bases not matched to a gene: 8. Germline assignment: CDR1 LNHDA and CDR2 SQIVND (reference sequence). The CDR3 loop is CASKGQGISEAFF. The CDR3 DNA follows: TGTGCCAGTAAAGGACAGGGAATAAGTGAAGCTTTCTTT.

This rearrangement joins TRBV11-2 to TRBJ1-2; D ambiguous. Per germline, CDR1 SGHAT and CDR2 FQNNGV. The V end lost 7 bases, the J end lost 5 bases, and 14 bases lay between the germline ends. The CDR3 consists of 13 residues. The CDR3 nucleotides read TGTGCCAGCACCCCTGCGGGAGGGTATGGCTACACCTTC. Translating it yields CASTPAGGYGYTF.

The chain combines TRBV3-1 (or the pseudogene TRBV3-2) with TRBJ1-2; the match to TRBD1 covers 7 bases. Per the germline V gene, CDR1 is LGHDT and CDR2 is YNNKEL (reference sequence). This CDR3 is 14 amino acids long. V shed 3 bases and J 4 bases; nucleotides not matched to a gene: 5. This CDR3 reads CASSQNRGPYGYTF. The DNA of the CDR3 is TGTGCCAGCAGCCAGAACAGGGGTCCCTATGGCTACACCTTC.

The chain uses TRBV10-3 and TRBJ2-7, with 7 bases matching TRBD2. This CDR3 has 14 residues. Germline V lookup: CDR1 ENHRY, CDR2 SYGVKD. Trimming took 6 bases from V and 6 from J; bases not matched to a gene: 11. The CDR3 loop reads CAISQRGAEGEQYV. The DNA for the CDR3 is TGTGCCATCAGCCAGCGGGGTGCCGAGGGCGAGCAGTACGTC.

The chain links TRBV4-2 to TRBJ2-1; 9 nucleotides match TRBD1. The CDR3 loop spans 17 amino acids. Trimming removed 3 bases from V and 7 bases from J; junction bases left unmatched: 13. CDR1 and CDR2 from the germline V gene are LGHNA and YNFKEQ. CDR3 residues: CASSQGAGTGNLNEQFF. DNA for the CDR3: TGTGCCAGCAGCCAGGGAGCCGGGACAGGGAATCTAAATGAGCAGTTCTTC.

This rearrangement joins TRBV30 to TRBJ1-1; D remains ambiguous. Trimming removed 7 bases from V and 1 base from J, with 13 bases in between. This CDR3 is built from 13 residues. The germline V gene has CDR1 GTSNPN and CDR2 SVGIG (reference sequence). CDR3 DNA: TGTGCCTTGTTACCCGTGAGGAACACTGAAGCTTTCTTT. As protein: CALLPVRNTEAFF.

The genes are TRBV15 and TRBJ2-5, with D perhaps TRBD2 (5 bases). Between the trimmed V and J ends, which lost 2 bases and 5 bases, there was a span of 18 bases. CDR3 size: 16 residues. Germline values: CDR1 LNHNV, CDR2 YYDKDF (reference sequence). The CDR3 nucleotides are TGTGCCACCAGCAGAAGAGGGAACGCCTTGAGGGAGACCCAGTACTTC. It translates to CATSRRGNALRETQYF.

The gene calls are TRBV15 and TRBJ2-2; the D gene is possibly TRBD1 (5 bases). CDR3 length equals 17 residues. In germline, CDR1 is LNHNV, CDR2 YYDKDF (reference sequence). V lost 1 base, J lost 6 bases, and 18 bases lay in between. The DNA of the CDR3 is TGTGCCACCAGCAGAGCACCAAAGACAGATCAACCCGGGGAGCTGTTTTTT. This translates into CATSRAPKTDQPGELFF.

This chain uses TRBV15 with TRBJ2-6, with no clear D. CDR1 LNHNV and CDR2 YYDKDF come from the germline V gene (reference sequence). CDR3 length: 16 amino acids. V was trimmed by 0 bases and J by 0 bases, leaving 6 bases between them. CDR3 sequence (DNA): TGTGCCACCAGCAGAGATCTAGACTCTGGGGCCAACGTCCTGACTTTC. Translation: CATSRDLDSGANVLTF.

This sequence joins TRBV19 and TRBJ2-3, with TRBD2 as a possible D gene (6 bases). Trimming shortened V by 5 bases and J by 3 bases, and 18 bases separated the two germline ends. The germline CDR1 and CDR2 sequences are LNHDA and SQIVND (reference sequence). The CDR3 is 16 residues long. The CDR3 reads CASSRAPGLQTDTQYF. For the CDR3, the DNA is TGTGCCAGTAGTCGGGCCCCGGGACTCCAAACAGATACGCAGTATTTT. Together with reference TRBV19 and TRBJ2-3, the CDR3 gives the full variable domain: DGGITQSPKYLFRKEGQNVTLSCEQNLNHDAMYWYRQDPGQGLRLIYYSQIVNDFQKGDIAEGYSVSREKKESFPLTVTSAQKNPTAFYLCASSRAPGLQTDTQYFGPGTRLTVL.

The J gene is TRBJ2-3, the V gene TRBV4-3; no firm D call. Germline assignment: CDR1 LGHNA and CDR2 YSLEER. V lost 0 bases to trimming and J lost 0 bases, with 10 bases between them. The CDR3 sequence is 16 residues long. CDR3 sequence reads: CASSQDLADSTDTQYF. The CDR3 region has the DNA TGCGCCAGCAGCCAAGATCTCGCGGATAGCACAGATACGCAGTATTTT.